This TCR beta chain was recovered during a study of blood T cells in healthy people across ages. V was trimmed by 5 bases and J by 6 bases, leaving 11 bases between them. Germline assignment: CDR1 SQVTM and CDR2 ANQGSEA. This CDR3 is built from 12 residues. Study-wide findings and caveats: Expanded clonotype changes were possibly confounded by unknown donor CMV status.

Regarding this clonotype: Its antigen is undetermined.

A second PCR of roughly 7 to 11 cycles used a sample-barcoded 5' primer and a J-beta primer mix. From the 5' RACE reads, TCRdb called clonotypes with MiXCR, one entry per CDR3 protein. The sample records over 1,200,000 distinct CDR3 sequences, roughly 60% being singletons. The source is a young man in good health. Material: blood. V is TRBV29-1 and J is TRBJ2-1; no definite D call. The CDR3 here is CSVPDETNEQFF. The CDR3 DNA is TGCAGCGTTCCGGATGAAACCAATGAGCAGTTCTTC.